The 32 T cell receptor beta chains below were found in one sample sequenced in a study of blood T cell repertoires in COVID-19. Libraries were prepared by immunoSEQ multiplex PCR; TCRdb keeps only in-frame clonotypes and omits some of them. Among approximately 300,000 clones listed, 80% to 90% were seen once. The sequenced sample was PBMCs or T cells enriched from blood (not recorded which). The receptor source for this set is a woman younger than 35 who had recovered from COVID-19.

This chain links TRBV7-9 with TRBJ2-2, with 11 bases fitting TRBD2. The CDR3 totals 15 residues. Germline assignment: CDR1 SEHNR and CDR2 FQNEAQ (reference sequence). V shed 5 bases, J shed 4 bases, and the junction held 3 bases outside the gene matches. CDR3 DNA: TGTGCCAGCAGCACACTAGCGGGAGTCACCGGGGAGCTGTTTTTT. Encoded protein: CASSTLAGVTGELFF.

The gene calls are TRBV30 and TRBJ1-2, with D tentatively TRBD1 (5 bases). Germline CDR1 is GTSNPN and CDR2 is SVGIG (reference sequence). V dropped 8 bases and J dropped 7 bases, with 17 bases sitting between them. This CDR3 spans 12 amino acids. In nucleotides, the CDR3 is TGTGCCGCGGAGGGGAGGGGAGCTGGCTACACCTTC. Amino acid sequence: CAAEGRGAGYTF.

This clone has only one observation. The chain's CDR3 is CASMPGWNTEAFF. CDR3 bases: TGTGCCAGCATGCCAGGGTGGAACACTGAAGCTTTCTTT. This sequence joins TRBV27 and TRBJ1-1; weak D call: TRBD1 (5 bases). V lost 7 bases to trimming and J lost 1 base, with 10 bases between them. The CDR3 runs 13 residues. Germline V gives CDR1 MNHEY, CDR2 SMNVEV (reference sequence).

V is TRBV7-2 and J is TRBJ1-1; D might be TRBD1 (5 bases). The V gene's germline CDR1 is SGHTA and CDR2 FQGNSA. The CDR3 runs to 16 residues. V was trimmed by 4 bases and J by 1 base, leaving 16 bases between them. CDR3 loop: CASSYATIQANTEAFF. Here the CDR3 DNA reads TGTGCCAGCAGCTATGCTACCATACAGGCGAACACTGAAGCTTTCTTT.

J is TRBJ2-1 and V is TRBV18, with 10 bases that match TRBD2. This CDR3 region has 17 residues. The germline CDR1 and CDR2 sequences are KGHSH and LQKENI. V shed 2 bases, J shed 7 bases, and the junction held 11 bases outside the gene matches. CDR3: CASSPVDSGRNKNEQFF. DNA for the CDR3: TGTGCCAGCTCACCAGTGGATAGCGGGAGGAATAAGAATGAGCAGTTCTTC.

Here the CDR3 DNA reads TGTGCCAGCAGCTACGGGGGAGAGCAGTTCTTC. This gives the protein CASSYGGEQFF. The chain is built from TRBV7-3 and TRBJ2-1; possibly TRBD2 for D (6 bases). The CDR3 length is 11 residues. The germline V gene encodes CDR1 SGHTA and CDR2 FQGTGA. V lost 4 bases and J 10 bases, leaving 8 bases between the germline ends.

This rearrangement joins TRBV6-1 to TRBJ2-7, with TRBD1 matching 10 bases. This CDR3 is built from 15 residues. The J segment lost 2 bases and the V segment lost 3 bases, leaving 4 bases of the junction unmatched. Germline loops: CDR1 MNHNS, CDR2 SASEGT. The CDR3 spells CASSDRGQGTYEQYF. DNA of the CDR3: TGTGCCAGCAGTGACAGGGGACAGGGGACCTACGAGCAGTACTTC.

V gene TRBV27 combines with J gene TRBJ1-1, with D possibly TRBD1 on 6 matching bases. The V and J ends lost 3 bases and 5 bases respectively, with 19 bases between them. The CDR3 has 16 amino acids. Per the germline V gene, CDR1 is MNHEY and CDR2 is SMNVEV (reference sequence). In DNA form, the CDR3 reads TGTGCCAGCAGTTTTTCCCCGTCGAGGGGGAGTACTGAAGCTTTCTTT. It is translated as CASSFSPSRGSTEAFF.

This clone appeared once. The chain employs TRBV10-2 and TRBJ1-2; TRBD1 might be the D (6 bases). Germline V gives CDR1 WSHSY, CDR2 SAAADI. CDR3 length equals 16 residues. Trimming stripped 3 bases from V and 1 base from J, with 15 bases between. CDR3 region: CASSDSRQEINYGYTF. DNA of the CDR3: TGCGCCAGCAGTGATTCGCGACAGGAGATTAACTATGGCTACACCTTC.

The CDR3 protein is CASSRDMSGSGDTQYF. DNA for the CDR3: TGTGCCAGCAGCCGCGACATGTCAGGGTCAGGAGATACGCAGTATTTT. This rearrangement joins TRBV5-4 to TRBJ2-3, with a possible D match to TRBD1 (5 bases). The CDR3 totals 16 residues. V was clipped by 4 bases and J by 5 bases, with 20 bases between them. Germline values: CDR1 SGHNT, CDR2 YYREEE (reference sequence).

CDR3 loop: CASSIPRVYQPQHF. The CDR3 nucleotides are TGTGCCAGTAGTATTCCCCGTGTTTATCAGCCCCAGCATTTT. The V and J genes are TRBV19 and TRBJ1-5; D unresolved. V was clipped by 3 bases and J by 5 bases, with 11 bases between them. Germline-derived CDR1 and CDR2 are LNHDA and SQIVND (reference sequence). The CDR3 is 14 residues long.

The chain couples TRBV7-9 to TRBJ2-7, with D perhaps TRBD2 (5 bases). The germline gives CDR1 SEHNR, CDR2 FQNEAQ (reference sequence). This CDR3 comprises 15 residues. Trimming removed 2 bases from V and 2 bases from J, with 13 bases in between. The CDR3 bases are TGTGCCAGCAGCTTAAGAGGGAACCCGGCCTACGAGCAGTACTTC. Its protein is CASSLRGNPAYEQYF.

The V gene is TRBV12-3 or TRBV12-4, the J gene TRBJ1-1; D call uncertain. There are 12 residues in the CDR3. V lost 5 bases to trimming and J lost 6 bases, with 10 bases between them. Here the CDR3 reads CASSQAPPEAFF. The DNA for the CDR3 is TGTGCCAGCAGTCAGGCCCCCCCTGAAGCTTTCTTT.

CDR3 coding DNA: TGTGCCAGCAGTTCTTTAGGCGGGACAGGGAGGTTTACCGGGGAGCTGTTTTTT. Its translation: CASSSLGGTGRFTGELFF. The chain recombines TRBV2 with TRBJ2-2, with 9 bases that match TRBD1. The ends lost 5 bases at V and 5 bases at J; junction bases unmatched: 15. The CDR3 has 18 residues. CDR1 is SNHLY and CDR2 is FYNNEI in the germline V gene.

This clone was detected only once. The chain employs TRBV20-1 and TRBJ2-7; 9 bases are a match to TRBD2. Per germline, CDR1 DFQATT and CDR2 SNEGSKA (reference sequence). CDR3 size: 14 residues. Trimming removed 3 bases from V and 1 base from J; junction bases left unmatched: 4. CDR3 loop: CSASRLAGSYEQYF. The DNA of the CDR3 is TGCAGTGCTAGTCGGCTAGCGGGGTCCTACGAGCAGTACTTC.

The chain uses TRBV6-5 and TRBJ1-3; D is perhaps TRBD1 (6 bases). V lost 2 bases to trimming and J lost 3 bases, with 14 bases between them. The CDR3 contains 16 residues. Germline-derived CDR1 and CDR2 are MNHEY and SVGAGI. CDR3 DNA: TGTGCCAGCAGTTACCGCCGGGGGGCCGATGGAAACACCATATATTTT. Protein product: CASSYRRGADGNTIYF.

This chain connects TRBV7-9 to TRBJ1-3; TRBD1 matches at 9 bases. V shed 5 bases, J shed 2 bases, and the junction held 4 bases outside the gene matches. Germline lookup yields CDR1 SEHNR and CDR2 FQNEAQ (reference sequence). The CDR3 is 15 amino acids. This chain's CDR3 is CASSRQGGTGNTIYF. Written as DNA, the CDR3 is TGTGCCAGCAGCCGACAGGGGGGAACTGGAAACACCATATATTTT.

In its sample, this clone was seen once. The chain combines TRBV15 with TRBJ1-1; a possible D gene is TRBD1 (6 bases). The CDR3 sequence is 14 residues long. Germline CDR1 is LNHNV and CDR2 is YYDKDF (reference sequence). The germline V and J ends were trimmed by 0 bases and 13 bases, with 18 bases remaining between them. The CDR3 reads CATSREEGVAGVFF. The DNA for the CDR3 is TGTGCCACCAGCAGAGAAGAGGGGGTGGCTGGAGTTTTCTTT.

The chain's CDR3 is CASSLRVPQDRVHEKLFF. CDR3 sequence (DNA): TGTGCCAGCAGCTTACGTGTCCCCCAGGACAGGGTTCATGAAAAACTGTTTTTT. The V gene is TRBV7-9, the J gene TRBJ1-4; 8 positions agree with TRBD1. CDR3 length: 18 residues. Germline lookup yields CDR1 SEHNR and CDR2 FQNEAQ (reference sequence). The junction had 14 bases not matched to a gene; V was cut back by 2 bases and J by 6 bases.

The chain joins TRBV4-1 to TRBJ2-1; 10 bases fit TRBD1. Germline V gene lookup returns CDR1 MGHRA and CDR2 YSYEKL. This CDR3 is built from 16 residues. V lost 3 bases, J lost 8 bases, and 10 bases stayed unmatched. In nucleotides, the CDR3 is TGCGCCAGCAGCCATCCCCCGGGACAGGGGCTGGATGAGCAGTTCTTC. Protein: CASSHPPGQGLDEQFF.

The chain combines TRBV3-1 (or the pseudogene TRBV3-2) with TRBJ2-7, with D maybe TRBD2 (5 bases). This CDR3 comprises 15 residues. The V and J ends lost 1 base and 5 bases respectively, with 15 bases between them. Germline V gene sequence: CDR1 LGHDT, CDR2 YNNKEL (reference sequence). The CDR3 sequence is CASSQVFVVGDEQYF. Here the CDR3 DNA reads TGTGCCAGCAGCCAAGTTTTCGTAGTCGGGGACGAGCAGTACTTC.

The gene calls are TRBV4-1 and TRBJ2-5, with TRBD1 identical over 9 bases. This CDR3 comprises 16 residues. Germline V CDR1 and CDR2: MGHRA, YSYEKL. Trimming cost V 0 bases and J 5 bases; bases outside gene matches: 7. CDR3 in DNA: TGCGCCAGCAGCCAAGAGGGGACAGGGCCGTGGGAGACCCAGTACTTC. Protein: CASSQEGTGPWETQYF.

This chain uses TRBV5-1 with TRBJ1-4, with a tentative D call TRBD1 (6 bases). CDR3 length: 14 residues. V shed 4 bases and J shed 8 bases, with 15 bases lying between them. Germline-derived CDR1 and CDR2 are SGHRS and YFSETQ. The DNA for the CDR3 is TGCGCCAGCAGCCCTACAGGGTCGCGGGAAAAACTGTTTTTT. Amino acids: CASSPTGSREKLFF.

The CDR3 region has the DNA TGTGCCAGCAGCCGAGATCTGGCCACTGAAGCTTTCTTT. Residues: CASSRDLATEAFF. The chain links TRBV3-1 (or the pseudogene TRBV3-2) to TRBJ1-1; D remains ambiguous. From germline, CDR1 is LGHDT and CDR2 YNNKEL (reference sequence). The length of the CDR3 is 13 residues. The V gene lost 4 bases and the J gene lost 4 bases, with 10 bases spanning the gap.

V gene TRBV7-9 combines with J gene TRBJ2-4; TRBD1 is a possible D gene (6 bases). V was trimmed by 1 base and J by 0 bases, leaving 16 bases between them. The CDR3 length is 18 residues. CDR1 and CDR2 from the germline V gene are SEHNR and FQNEAQ (reference sequence). In DNA form, the CDR3 reads TGTGCCAGCAGCTTAGTGCCTCAGGGGATATTAGCCAAAAACATTCAGTACTTC. It encodes CASSLVPQGILAKNIQYF.

The rearrangement links TRBV3-1 (or the pseudogene TRBV3-2) to TRBJ2-2; a possible D gene is TRBD1 (5 bases). V gave up 1 base and J gave up 3 bases, with 12 bases separating them. There are 16 residues in the CDR3. Looked up from germline, CDR1 is LGHDT and CDR2 is YNNKEL (reference sequence). CDR3 loop: CASSQGRQGYTGELFF. DNA of the CDR3: TGTGCCAGCAGCCAAGGTAGGCAGGGATACACCGGGGAGCTGTTTTTT.

V usage is TRBV6-5 and J usage is TRBJ2-7; D not certain. CDR1 and CDR2 from the germline V gene are MNHEY and SVGAGI. Trimming cost V 3 bases and J 3 bases, with 9 bases left between them. The CDR3 is 13 amino acids. This chain's CDR3 is CASSYSRVYEQYF. CDR3 coding DNA: TGTGCCAGCAGTTATTCACGCGTCTACGAGCAGTACTTC.

This sequence joins TRBV28 and TRBJ1-1; unclear D gene. The germline gives CDR1 MDHEN, CDR2 SYDVKM. This CDR3 contains 11 residues. Trimming took off 1 base at V and 10 bases at J, with 7 bases between the two ends. Here the CDR3 DNA reads TGTGCCAGCAGTTTATATGGGCCAGCTTTCTTT. This encodes CASSLYGPAFF.

The chain employs TRBV6-5 and TRBJ1-4, with 11 nucleotides matching TRBD1. V lost 6 bases, J lost 8 bases, and 8 bases stayed unmatched. The CDR3 is made up of 15 amino acids. CDR1 MNHEY and CDR2 SVGAGI come from the germline V gene. The CDR3: CASSQGQGAWEKLFF. CDR3 coding DNA: TGTGCCAGCAGCCAAGGACAGGGGGCATGGGAAAAACTGTTTTTT.

The V call is TRBV2, the J call TRBJ2-5; D not certain. Trimming took off 2 bases at V and 1 base at J, with 5 bases between the two ends. Germline V lookup: CDR1 SNHLY, CDR2 FYNNEI. The length of the CDR3 is 13 residues. CDR3 DNA sequence: TGTGCCAGCAGTGAAAGAGTCCAAGAGACCCAGTACTTC. Translated, it gives CASSERVQETQYF.

This chain uses TRBV15 with TRBJ1-1, with 8 bases fitting TRBD1. The CDR3 extends over 13 amino acids. CDR1 is LNHNV and CDR2 is YYDKDF in the germline V gene (reference sequence). V lost 5 bases to trimming and J lost 4 bases; unmatched junction nucleotides: 3. CDR3 in amino acids: CATSGQGSTEAFF. The CDR3 nucleotides read TGTGCCACCAGCGGACAGGGATCCACTGAAGCTTTCTTT.

The V call is TRBV25-1, the J call TRBJ2-1; possible D gene TRBD2, 5 bases. Trimming took 5 bases from V and 7 from J, leaving 9 bases between them. Germline V gene sequence: CDR1 MGHDK, CDR2 SYGVNS. The CDR3 is 12 amino acids. This CDR3 is CASSRAVNEQFF. CDR3 nucleotide sequence: TGTGCCAGCAGTCGAGCGGTGAATGAGCAGTTCTTC.